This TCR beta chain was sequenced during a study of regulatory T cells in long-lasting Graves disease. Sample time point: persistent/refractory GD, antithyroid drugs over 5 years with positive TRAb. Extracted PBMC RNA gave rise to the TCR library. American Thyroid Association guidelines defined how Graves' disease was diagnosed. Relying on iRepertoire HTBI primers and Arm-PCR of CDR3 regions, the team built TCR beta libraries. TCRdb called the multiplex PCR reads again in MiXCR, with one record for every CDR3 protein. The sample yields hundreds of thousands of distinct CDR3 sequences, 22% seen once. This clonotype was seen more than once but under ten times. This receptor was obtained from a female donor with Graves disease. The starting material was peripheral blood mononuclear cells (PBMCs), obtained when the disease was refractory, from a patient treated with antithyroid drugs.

DNA of the CDR3: TGTGCCAGCAGCTGGACACCGGGAGGGGGATACGAGCAGTACTTC. This codes for CASSWTPGGGYEQYF. This chain joins TRBV3-1 and TRBJ2-7, with 8 bases identical to TRBD2. Trimming cost V 5 bases and J 4 bases; bases outside gene matches: 10. CDR3 length: 15 residues. CDR1 is LGHDT and CDR2 is YNNKEL in the germline V gene (reference sequence).